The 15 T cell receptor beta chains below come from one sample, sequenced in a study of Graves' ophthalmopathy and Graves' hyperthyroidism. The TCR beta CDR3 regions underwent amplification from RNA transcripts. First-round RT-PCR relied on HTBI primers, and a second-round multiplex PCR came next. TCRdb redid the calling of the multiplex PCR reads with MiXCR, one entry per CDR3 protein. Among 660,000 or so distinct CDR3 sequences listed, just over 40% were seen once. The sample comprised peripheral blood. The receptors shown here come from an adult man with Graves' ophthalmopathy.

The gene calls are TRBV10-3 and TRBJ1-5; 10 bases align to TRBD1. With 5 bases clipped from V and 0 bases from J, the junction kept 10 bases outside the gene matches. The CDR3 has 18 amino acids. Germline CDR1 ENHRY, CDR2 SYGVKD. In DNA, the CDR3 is TGTGCCATCAGTTTCGGGACAGGGGTGGGATATAGCAATCAGCCCCAGCATTTT. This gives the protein CAISFGTGVGYSNQPQHF.

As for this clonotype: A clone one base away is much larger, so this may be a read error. The DNA for the CDR3 is TGTGCCAGCGGCCAAGGGGGGACAGAAGGTTCACCCCTCCACTTT. Its translation: CASGQGGTEGSPLHF. The V and J genes are TRBV7-6 and TRBJ1-6; TRBD1 matches at 7 bases. The germline V gene has CDR1 SGHVS and CDR2 FNYEAQ. The length of the CDR3 is 15 residues. The J segment lost 9 bases and the V segment lost 8 bases, leaving 13 bases of the junction unmatched.

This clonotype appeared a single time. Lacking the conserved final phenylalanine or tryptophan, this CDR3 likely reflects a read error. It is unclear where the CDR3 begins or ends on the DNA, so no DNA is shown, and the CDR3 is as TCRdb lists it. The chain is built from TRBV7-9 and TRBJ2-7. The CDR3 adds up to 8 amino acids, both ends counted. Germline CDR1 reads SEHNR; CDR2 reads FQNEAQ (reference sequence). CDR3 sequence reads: CASSLPQA.

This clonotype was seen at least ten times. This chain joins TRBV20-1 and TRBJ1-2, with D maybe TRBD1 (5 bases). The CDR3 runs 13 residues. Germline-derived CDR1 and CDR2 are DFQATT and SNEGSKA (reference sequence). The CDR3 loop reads CSARGGANYGYTF. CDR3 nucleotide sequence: TGCAGCGCACGCGGGGGAGCTAACTATGGCTACACCTTC.

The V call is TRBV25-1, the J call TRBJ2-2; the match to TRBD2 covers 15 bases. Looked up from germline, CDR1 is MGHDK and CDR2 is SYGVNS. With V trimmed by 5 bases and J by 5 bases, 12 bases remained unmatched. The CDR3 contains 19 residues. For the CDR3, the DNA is TGTGCCAGCAGTCCCCTGAGGACTAGCGGGAGGGGTTATACCGGGGAGCTGTTTTTT. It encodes CASSPLRTSGRGYTGELFF.

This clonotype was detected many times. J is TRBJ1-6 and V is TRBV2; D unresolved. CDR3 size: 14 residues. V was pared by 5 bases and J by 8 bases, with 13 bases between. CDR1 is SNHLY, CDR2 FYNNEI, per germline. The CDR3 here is CASSPRVPHSPLHF. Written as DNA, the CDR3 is TGTGCCAGCAGTCCAAGGGTCCCCCATTCACCCCTCCACTTT.

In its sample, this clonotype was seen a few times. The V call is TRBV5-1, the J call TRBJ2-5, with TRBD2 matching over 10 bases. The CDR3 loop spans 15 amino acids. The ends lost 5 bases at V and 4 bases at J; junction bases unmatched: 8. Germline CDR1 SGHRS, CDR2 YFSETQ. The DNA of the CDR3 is TGCGCCAGCAGGGACGGGCTAGCGGGAGCAGAGACCCAGTACTTC. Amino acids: CASRDGLAGAETQYF. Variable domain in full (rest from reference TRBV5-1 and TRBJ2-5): KAGVTQTPRYLIKTRGQQVTLSCSPISGHRSVSWYQQTPGQGLQFLFEYFSETQRNKGNFPGRFSGRQFSNSRSEMNVSTLELGDSALYLCASRDGLAGAETQYFGPGTRLLVL.

Written as DNA, the CDR3 is TGTGCCAGCAGCTCCCAACTAGCGGGAGGGGCAGATACGCAGTATTTT. This translates into CASSSQLAGGADTQYF. The chain recombines TRBV25-1 with TRBJ2-3; 13 positions match TRBD2. Trimming removed 6 bases from V and 4 bases from J; junction bases left unmatched: 7. Per germline, CDR1 MGHDK and CDR2 SYGVNS. The CDR3 length is 16 residues.

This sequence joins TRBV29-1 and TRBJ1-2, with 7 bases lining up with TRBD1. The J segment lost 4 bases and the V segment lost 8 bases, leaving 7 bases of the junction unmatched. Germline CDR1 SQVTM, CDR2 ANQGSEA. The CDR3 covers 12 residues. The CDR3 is CSLVDRSYGYTF. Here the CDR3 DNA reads TGCAGCCTTGTGGACAGGAGCTATGGCTACACCTTC.

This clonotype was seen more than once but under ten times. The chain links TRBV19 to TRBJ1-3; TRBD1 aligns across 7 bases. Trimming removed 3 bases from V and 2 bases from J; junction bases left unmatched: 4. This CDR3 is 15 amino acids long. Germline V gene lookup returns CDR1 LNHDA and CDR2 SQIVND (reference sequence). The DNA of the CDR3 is TGTGCCAGTAGTATGGGGCAGGGGGCTGGAAACACCATATATTTT. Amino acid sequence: CASSMGQGAGNTIYF.

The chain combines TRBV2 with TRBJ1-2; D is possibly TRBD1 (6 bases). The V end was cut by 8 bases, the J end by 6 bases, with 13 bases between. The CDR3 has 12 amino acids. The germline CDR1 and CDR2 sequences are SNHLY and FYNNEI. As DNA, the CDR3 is TGTGCCAGCTTGCTGGGGGGCGATGGCTACACCTTC. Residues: CASLLGGDGYTF.

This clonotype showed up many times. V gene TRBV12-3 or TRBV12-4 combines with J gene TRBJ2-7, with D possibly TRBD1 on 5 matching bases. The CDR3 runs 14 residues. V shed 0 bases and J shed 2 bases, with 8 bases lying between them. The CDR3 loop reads CASSLAARAYEQYF. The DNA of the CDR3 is TGTGCCAGCAGTTTAGCGGCCAGGGCCTACGAGCAGTACTTC.

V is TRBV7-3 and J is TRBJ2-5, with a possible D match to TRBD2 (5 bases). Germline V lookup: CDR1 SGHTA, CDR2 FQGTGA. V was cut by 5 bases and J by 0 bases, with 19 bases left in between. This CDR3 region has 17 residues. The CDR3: CASSVGIGVGYQETQYF. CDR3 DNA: TGTGCCAGCAGCGTAGGCATCGGGGTAGGGTACCAAGAGACCCAGTACTTC. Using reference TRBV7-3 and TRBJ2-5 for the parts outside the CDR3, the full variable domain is GAGVSQTPSNKVTEKGKYVELRCDPISGHTALYWYRQSLGQGPEFLIYFQGTGAADDSGLPNDRFFAVRPEGSVSTLKIQRTERGDSAVYLCASSVGIGVGYQETQYFGPGTRLLVL.

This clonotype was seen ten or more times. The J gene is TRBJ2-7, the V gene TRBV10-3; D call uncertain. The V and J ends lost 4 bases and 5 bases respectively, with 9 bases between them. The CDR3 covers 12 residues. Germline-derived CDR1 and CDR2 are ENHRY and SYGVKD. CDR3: CAISVSGHEQYF. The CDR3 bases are TGTGCCATCAGTGTTAGTGGCCACGAGCAGTACTTC.

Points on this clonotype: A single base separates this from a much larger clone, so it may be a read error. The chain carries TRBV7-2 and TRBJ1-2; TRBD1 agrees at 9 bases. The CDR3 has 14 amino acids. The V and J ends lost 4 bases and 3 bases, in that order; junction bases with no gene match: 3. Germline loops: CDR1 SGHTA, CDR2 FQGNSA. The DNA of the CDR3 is TGTGCCAGCAGCTACAGGACAGGGGACTATGGCTACACCTTC. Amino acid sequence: CASSYRTGDYGYTF. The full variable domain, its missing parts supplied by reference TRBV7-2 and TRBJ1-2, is GAGVSQSPSNKVTEKGKDVELRCDPISGHTALYWYRQSLGQGLEFLIYFQGNSAPDKSGLPSDRFSAERTGGSVSTLTIQRTQQEDSAVYLCASSYRTGDYGYTFGSGTRLTVV.